This entry describes one T cell receptor (beta chain). Its specificity is unknown. Individuals selected for sequencing had exhibited CD8+CD57+ cell expansion on flow cytometry. Severe acquired aplastic anemia was present in all patients. Blood came from patients not yet given any therapy. These data originate in a study of CD8+CD57+ T cells in acquired aplastic anemia. General study findings and limits: Both patients and controls carried the same twenty-nine CD8+ CDR3 sequences.

Germline CDR1 LGHNA, CDR2 YSLEER. The germline V and J ends were trimmed by 0 bases and 0 bases, with 8 bases remaining between them. The CDR3 runs to 15 residues. For CDR3 and TCR beta VDJ profiling, genomic DNA was the template used. TCRdb redid the calling of the reads with MiXCR, one entry per CDR3 protein. The table shows 150,000 to 200,000 distinct CDR3 sequences, with around 50% occurring only once. This chain connects TRBV4-3 to TRBJ1-1; no reliable D call. The sequence came from a human donor with aplastic anemia. The sample consisted of sorted CD4+, CD8+, or CD8+CD57+ T cells (not recorded which) from PBMCs. In DNA, the CDR3 is TGCGCCAGCAGCCAAGATAGAGGCATGAACACTGAAGCTTTCTTT. Amino acids: CASSQDRGMNTEAFF.